This T cell receptor (beta chain) was obtained from a study of shared clonotypes between healthy human individuals. Recent vaccinations or acute infections were absent in the healthy HIV-negative adult donors. Notes on the study in general: Between a handful of donors, naive CD4 clonotypes were shared at a level of about 5%. Generation probabilities were higher for clonotypes shared across all four sorted-subset donors than for unshared ones.

The method was immunoSEQ multiplex PCR; TCRdb's version includes in-frame clones alone and lacks a portion of them. Of some 1,600,000 clones in the sample, 95% to 99% were seen once. Per germline, CDR1 SGHRS and CDR2 YFSETQ. This CDR3 has 15 residues. V lost 0 bases and J lost 7, with 15 bases in between. A word on this clone: Its antigen is undetermined.

The sequenced material came from naive CD4+ T cells sorted from blood. Regarding subset: CD45RA+ positively selected. This rearrangement joins TRBV5-1 to TRBJ2-3, with D possibly being TRBD2 (5 bases). This TCR derives from a man aged 25 to 45 in good health. CDR3 coding DNA: TGCGCCAGCAGCTTGGGTAGCGCGAGCCCGAATACGCAGTATTTT. Translating gives CASSLGSASPNTQYF.